These T cell receptor beta chains were read from a single sample in a study of response to subunit inactivated influenza vaccine. TCRdb re-called the RT-PCR reads through MiXCR, storing one row per CDR3 protein. The repertoire consists of about 180,000 distinct CDR3 sequences, with around a tenth occurring once and the leading ten covering roughly a tenth. This material consisted of non-naive T cells sorted from PBMCs, taken on the day of vaccination. The receptors stem from a man aged 50-60 years who received an inactivated influenza vaccine. CDR3s include the opening cysteine and the closing phenylalanine or tryptophan. Fields, in order: CDR3 protein, CDR3 DNA, V gene, J gene, D gene, clone size. A D gene is named only where the DNA matches it firmly. Clone size is shown for a subset of rows, as once, few, many or a class of expanded clone.

CASSDKLWGRRQMEAFF,TGTGCCAGTAGTGACAAGTTGTGGGGGCGTCGACAGATGGAAGCTTTCTTT,TRBV19,TRBJ1-1,.,.
CASTWQQNQPQHF,TGTGCCAGCACTTGGCAGCAGAATCAGCCCCAGCATTTT,TRBV6-2/TRBV6-3,TRBJ1-5,.,many
CASRAQGAAFF,TGTGCCAGCAGAGCTCAGGGGGCGGCTTTCTTT,TRBV12-3/TRBV12-4,TRBJ1-1,TRBD1,.
CASSQELLSNQPQHF,TGCGCCAGCAGCCAAGAGTTATTAAGCAATCAGCCCCAGCATTTT,TRBV4-3,TRBJ1-5,.,many
CASTTRQGGRNEAFF,TGTGCCAGCACCACGAGACAGGGGGGAAGGAATGAAGCTTTCTTT,TRBV6-2/TRBV6-3,TRBJ1-1,TRBD1,many
CASSETGGTDTQYF,TGTGCCAGCAGCGAAACAGGGGGCACAGATACGCAGTATTTT,TRBV9,TRBJ2-3,TRBD1,few
CASSRVGTGSFYEQFF,TGTGCCAGCAGCCGGGTCGGGACAGGGAGTTTCTATGAGCAGTTCTTC,TRBV4-2,TRBJ2-1,TRBD1,.
CAISGDRSYYEQYF,TGTGCCATCAGTGGGGACAGGAGCTACTACGAGCAGTACTTC,TRBV10-3,TRBJ2-7,TRBD1,.
CASSQLGLRVEQFF,TGTGCCAGCAGCCAACTTGGACTTCGGGTTGAGCAGTTCTTC,TRBV3-1,TRBJ2-1,.,many
CASSIRDTYEQYF,TGTGCCAGTAGTATAAGGGATACCTACGAGCAGTACTTC,TRBV19,TRBJ2-7,.,few
CASSLGTLQETQYF,TGTGCCAGCAGCTTAGGCACCCTCCAAGAGACCCAGTACTTC,TRBV7-7,TRBJ2-5,.,few
CASSRMTGGLYEQYF,TGTGCCAGCAGTAGGATGACAGGGGGCCTCTACGAGCAGTACTTC,TRBV6-2/TRBV6-3,TRBJ2-7,TRBD1,few
CASSLETGGVDTQYF,TGCGCCAGCAGCTTGGAAACAGGGGGGGTTGATACGCAGTATTTT,TRBV5-1,TRBJ2-3,.,.
CASSQDLGRGYEQYF,TGCGCCAGCAGCCAAGATTTGGGCAGGGGGTACGAGCAGTACTTC,TRBV4-3,TRBJ2-7,TRBD1,many
CASSLLGTVFEVYNEQFF,TGTGCCAGCAGTTTGCTGGGGACAGTTTTTGAGGTTTACAATGAGCAGTTCTTC,TRBV28,TRBJ2-1,TRBD1,many
CAWNVGQRVEAFF,TGTGCCTGGAATGTAGGACAGCGAGTCGAAGCTTTCTTT,TRBV30,TRBJ1-1,.,.